Presented here are 21 T cell receptor beta chains from one specimen sequenced in a study of CD8 T cells in ankylosing spondylitis. Study-wide results and limits: A TCR beta motif of roughly eight highly homologous variants appeared characteristic of ankylosing spondylitis blood.

Using its own MiXCR run on the 5' RACE reads, TCRdb lists one record per CDR3 protein. The repertoire holds more than 650,000 distinct CDR3 sequences, about 12% seen once, with just over 0.5% in the top ten. These receptors' targets are unknown. The sequenced sample consisted of blood, either unsorted or a sorted T cell fraction (not recorded which). The receptors stem from a male donor with ankylosing spondylitis.

The chain links TRBV10-3 to TRBJ2-1; TRBD2 matches 16 bases. Germline trimming cut 4 bases from V and 1 base from J; bases unmatched to any gene: 7. The CDR3 sequence is 19 residues long. From germline, CDR1 is ENHRY and CDR2 SYGVKD. The CDR3 nucleotides are TGTGCCATCAGTGGGGTCCCGGGACTAGCGGGAGGGTCCTACAATGAGCAGTTCTTC. Its protein product is CAISGVPGLAGGSYNEQFF.

J is TRBJ2-3 and V is TRBV4-2, with 7 bases that match TRBD1. V was clipped by 3 bases and J by 2 bases; unmatched bases: 5. From germline, CDR1 is LGHNA and CDR2 YNFKEQ. The CDR3 runs to 15 residues. CDR3 region: CASSHSTGTTDTQYF. CDR3 nucleotide sequence: TGTGCCAGCAGCCACTCGACAGGGACCACAGATACGCAGTATTTT.

This sequence joins TRBV4-2 and TRBJ2-5, with D perhaps matching TRBD2 (6 bases). CDR3 length: 14 amino acids. Per the germline V gene, CDR1 is LGHNA and CDR2 is YNFKEQ. Trimming cost V 0 bases and J 5 bases, with 10 bases left between them. The CDR3, as DNA: TGTGCCAGCAGCCAAGAGGAACGGGGGGAGACCCAGTACTTC. It is translated as CASSQEERGETQYF.

This clonotype was counted a few times. The V gene is TRBV29-1, the J gene TRBJ2-1, with 8 bases that match TRBD2. Losses at the gene ends were 1 base for V and 3 bases for J; bases not matched to a gene: 8. Germline CDR1 SQVTM, CDR2 ANQGSEA. The length of the CDR3 is 16 residues. This chain's CDR3 is CSVEGGSSGIYNEQFF. In DNA, the CDR3 is TGCAGCGTTGAAGGGGGGAGTAGCGGGATCTACAATGAGCAGTTCTTC.

This clonotype appeared many times. The chain combines TRBV12-3 or TRBV12-4 with TRBJ2-7; perhaps TRBD1 as D (5 bases). The CDR3 spans 13 residues. The ends were cut back, 2 bases at V and 6 bases at J, with 11 bases in the middle. The CDR3 DNA is TGTGCCAGCAGTTTAAGCAGGGCCGGCGAGCAGTACTTC. Amino acid sequence: CASSLSRAGEQYF.

The chain has TRBV5-1 and TRBJ2-7, with 9 bases that match TRBD1. Germline V gene data show CDR1 as SGHRS and CDR2 as YFSETQ. V lost 5 bases and J lost 4; bases outside the gene matches: 10. The CDR3 length is 15 residues. The CDR3 region is CASSYAGTGSYEQYF. CDR3 sequence (DNA): TGCGCCAGCAGTTACGCCGGGACAGGGTCTTACGAGCAGTACTTC.

The table lists this clonotype with many counts. Here the CDR3 reads CASSRENTGELFF. Here the CDR3 DNA reads TGTGCCAGCAGCCGGGAGAACACCGGGGAGCTGTTTTTT. The chain has TRBV4-2 and TRBJ2-2, with no clear D. Germline lookup yields CDR1 LGHNA and CDR2 YNFKEQ. CDR3 length equals 13 residues. Trimming cost V 4 bases and J 1 base, with 4 bases left between them.

This clonotype was found a few times. The V gene is TRBV6-5, the J gene TRBJ2-3; the match to TRBD1 covers 7 bases. The CDR3 runs to 11 residues. J lost 11 bases, V lost 5 bases, and 4 bases had no gene match. Germline V gives CDR1 MNHEY, CDR2 SVGAGI. The CDR3 protein is CASSRQGRQYF. In DNA form, the CDR3 reads TGTGCCAGCAGTCGACAGGGAAGGCAGTATTTT.

At least ten counts were recorded for this clonotype. J is TRBJ1-1 and V is TRBV20-1; no clear D. Germline V gene data show CDR1 as DFQATT and CDR2 as SNEGSKA (reference sequence). This CDR3 comprises 14 residues. V was trimmed by 6 bases and J by 1 base, leaving 15 bases between them. CDR3 loop: CSAATLGGNTEAFF. Written as DNA, the CDR3 is TGCAGTGCAGCAACCCTGGGAGGGAACACTGAAGCTTTCTTT.

The genes are TRBV20-1 and TRBJ1-1, with a possible D match to TRBD1 (5 bases). Germline V CDR1 and CDR2: DFQATT, SNEGSKA (reference sequence). This CDR3 contains 14 residues. V lost 0 bases to trimming and J lost 5 bases, with 13 bases between them. The CDR3 here is CSARDIFGGTEAFF. DNA for the CDR3: TGCAGTGCTAGAGATATTTTCGGGGGGACTGAAGCTTTCTTT.

This clonotype was found a few times. DNA of the CDR3: TGTGCCAGCAGCCAAGCAGTTCAGCGGACCTACAATGAGCAGTTCTTC. As protein: CASSQAVQRTYNEQFF. The chain employs TRBV4-2 and TRBJ2-1, with D perhaps TRBD2 (5 bases). The germline V and J ends were trimmed by 1 base and 2 bases, with 12 bases remaining between them. The CDR3 has 16 residues. The germline V gene has CDR1 LGHNA and CDR2 YNFKEQ.

This clonotype was found many times. At one of its ends the junction is not consistent with the germline gene, which may arise from a read error. This chain connects TRBV5-1 to TRBJ1-1; D possibly corresponds to TRBD1 (6 bases). Germline-derived CDR1 and CDR2 are SGHRS and YFSETQ. The CDR3 has 14 amino acids. DNA for the CDR3: TGTGCCAGCAGTCCCGGACAGATGAACACTGAAGCTTTCTTT. Translation gives CASSPGQMNTEAFF.

The genes are TRBV28 and TRBJ2-7; D could derive from TRBD1 or TRBD2 (5 bases each). V was trimmed by 4 bases and J by 4 bases, leaving 17 bases between them. The germline CDR1 and CDR2 sequences are MDHEN and SYDVKM. The CDR3 contains 15 residues. This CDR3 reads CASSSSGLGAYEQYF. The CDR3 DNA is TGTGCCAGCAGTTCCTCAGGCCTCGGGGCGTACGAGCAGTACTTC.

This clonotype was seen repeatedly, ten times or more. The CDR3 loop is CSVEGTTRGTDTQYF. CDR3 in DNA: TGCAGCGTTGAAGGGACCACTCGGGGAACAGATACGCAGTATTTT. The chain carries TRBV29-1 and TRBJ2-3; tentatively, D is TRBD2 (5 bases). The CDR3 runs 15 residues. V dropped 1 base and J dropped 3 bases, with 14 bases sitting between them. The V gene's germline CDR1 is SQVTM and CDR2 ANQGSEA.

V and J are TRBV7-2 and TRBJ2-7; the D gene is possibly TRBD2 (5 bases). Trimming cost V 1 base and J 3 bases, with 7 bases left between them. Germline V gene data show CDR1 as SGHTA and CDR2 as FQGNSA. The CDR3 totals 13 residues. The CDR3 loop reads CASSLERIYEQYF. The DNA for the CDR3 is TGTGCCAGCAGCTTAGAGCGGATCTACGAGCAGTACTTC. The variable domain in full, completed from reference TRBV7-2 and TRBJ2-7, reads GAGVSQSPSNKVTEKGKDVELRCDPISGHTALYWYRQSLGQGLEFLIYFQGNSAPDKSGLPSDRFSAERTGGSVSTLTIQRTQQEDSAVYLCASSLERIYEQYFGPGTRLTVT.

The chain employs TRBV20-1 and TRBJ1-2; D perhaps matches TRBD1 (5 bases). The V gene's germline CDR1 is DFQATT and CDR2 SNEGSKA (reference sequence). The CDR3 runs to 14 residues. Trimming took off 3 bases at V and 2 bases at J, with 13 bases between the two ends. The CDR3 spells CSASGGIGNYGYTF. In nucleotides, the CDR3 is TGCAGTGCTAGTGGGGGGATTGGAAACTATGGCTACACCTTC.

This clonotype was picked up a small number of times. The chain recombines TRBV25-1 with TRBJ1-2, with 8 bases that match TRBD1. The CDR3 is 15 residues long. The germline V gene encodes CDR1 MGHDK and CDR2 SYGVNS. Unmatched junction bases numbered 5, after V lost 2 bases and J lost 3 bases. The CDR3 coding sequence is TGTGCCAGCAGTGAAAGAGCAGGGGGCTACTATGGCTACACCTTC. As protein: CASSERAGGYYGYTF.

This clonotype has a handful of counts. The genes are TRBV20-1 and TRBJ2-5; no reliable D call. V was pared by 0 bases and J by 1 base, with 9 bases between. Germline CDR1 reads DFQATT; CDR2 reads SNEGSKA (reference sequence). This CDR3 spans 14 amino acids. The CDR3 reads CSAREIGTQETQYF. CDR3 DNA sequence: TGCAGTGCTAGAGAGATCGGAACCCAAGAGACCCAGTACTTC.

The chain recombines TRBV20-1 with TRBJ1-5; D gene unclear. Per germline, CDR1 DFQATT and CDR2 SNEGSKA (reference sequence). The CDR3 sequence is 17 residues long. V was shortened by 0 bases and J by 0 bases, with 15 bases between the two germline ends. CDR3 residues: CSARDSSRPYSNQPQHF. The CDR3 coding sequence is TGCAGTGCTAGAGATTCGTCCAGGCCCTATAGCAATCAGCCCCAGCATTTT.

The chain links TRBV6-1 to TRBJ2-5; 7 bases match TRBD2. The CDR3 is 18 residues long. V shed 4 bases and J 5 bases; nucleotides not matched to a gene: 19. CDR1 and CDR2 from the germline V gene are MNHNS and SASEGT. The CDR3 region has the DNA TGTGCCAGCAGTGCCCAAGTGGGGGGGACCCTGGTCGGTGAGACCCAGTACTTC. It specifies CASSAQVGGTLVGETQYF.

This clonotype was observed a few times. The V and J genes are TRBV5-1 and TRBJ2-1; D uncertain. Trimming shortened V by 7 bases and J by 2 bases, and 13 bases separated the two germline ends. The CDR3 totals 14 residues. Germline V gene sequence: CDR1 SGHRS, CDR2 YFSETQ. This CDR3 reads CASAPATAYNEQFF. The CDR3 DNA follows: TGCGCCAGCGCCCCGGCTACGGCCTACAATGAGCAGTTCTTC.